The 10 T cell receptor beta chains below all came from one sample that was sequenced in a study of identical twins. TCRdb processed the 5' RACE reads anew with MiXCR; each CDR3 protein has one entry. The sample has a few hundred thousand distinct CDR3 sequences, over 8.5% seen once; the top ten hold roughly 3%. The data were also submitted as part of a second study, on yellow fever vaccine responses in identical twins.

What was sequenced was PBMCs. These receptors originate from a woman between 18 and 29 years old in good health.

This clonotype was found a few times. This CDR3 is CASSPPNRQYTGELFF. Here the CDR3 DNA reads TGTGCCAGCAGCCCGCCTAACCGACAGTACACCGGGGAGCTGTTTTTT. The chain recombines TRBV11-1 with TRBJ2-2; perhaps TRBD1 as D (5 bases). V was cut by 5 bases and J by 3 bases, with 16 bases left in between. This CDR3 has 16 amino acids. Germline assignment: CDR1 SGHAT and CDR2 FQDESV (reference sequence). The full variable domain, rest sourced from reference TRBV11-1 and TRBJ2-2, is EAEVAQSPRYKITEKSQAVAFWCDPISGHATLYWYRQILGQGPELLVQFQDESVVDDSQLPKDRFSAERLKGVDSTLKIQPAELGDSAMYLCASSPPNRQYTGELFFGEGSRLTVL.

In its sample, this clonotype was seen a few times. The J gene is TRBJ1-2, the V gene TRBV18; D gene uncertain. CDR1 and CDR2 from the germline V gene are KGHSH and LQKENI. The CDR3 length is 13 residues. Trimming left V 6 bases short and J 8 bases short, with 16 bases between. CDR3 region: CASSLDRSMGYTF. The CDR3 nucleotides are TGTGCCAGCTCTCTAGACCGGAGTATGGGCTACACCTTC.

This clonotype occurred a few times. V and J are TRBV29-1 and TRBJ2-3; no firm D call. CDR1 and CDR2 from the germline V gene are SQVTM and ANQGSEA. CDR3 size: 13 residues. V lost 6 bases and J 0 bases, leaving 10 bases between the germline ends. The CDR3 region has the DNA TGCAGCGTCCCCCTGCCCAGCACAGATACGCAGTATTTT. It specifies CSVPLPSTDTQYF.

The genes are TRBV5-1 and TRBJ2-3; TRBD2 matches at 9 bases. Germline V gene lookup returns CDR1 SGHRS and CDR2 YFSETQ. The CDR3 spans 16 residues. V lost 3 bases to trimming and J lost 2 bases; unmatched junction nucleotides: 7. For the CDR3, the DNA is TGCGCCAGCAGCTGGATAGCGGGGGAAGACACAGATACGCAGTATTTT. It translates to CASSWIAGEDTDTQYF.

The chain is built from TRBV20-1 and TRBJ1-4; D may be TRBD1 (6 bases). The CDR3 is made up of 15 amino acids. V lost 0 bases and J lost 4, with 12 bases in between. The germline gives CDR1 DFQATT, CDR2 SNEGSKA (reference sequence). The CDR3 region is CSARDTGTVNEKLFF. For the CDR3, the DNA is TGCAGTGCTAGAGATACAGGGACGGTTAATGAAAAACTGTTTTTT.

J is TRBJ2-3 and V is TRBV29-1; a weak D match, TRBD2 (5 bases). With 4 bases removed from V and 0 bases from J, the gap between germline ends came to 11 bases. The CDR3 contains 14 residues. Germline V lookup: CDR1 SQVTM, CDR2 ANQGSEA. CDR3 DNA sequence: TGCAGCGTTGGGGAGCGGACTAGCACAGATACGCAGTATTTT. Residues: CSVGERTSTDTQYF.

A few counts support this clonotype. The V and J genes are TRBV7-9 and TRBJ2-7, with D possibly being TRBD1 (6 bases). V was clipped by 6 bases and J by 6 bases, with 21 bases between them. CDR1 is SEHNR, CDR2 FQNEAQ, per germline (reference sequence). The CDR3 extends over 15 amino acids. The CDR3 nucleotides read TGTGCCAGCAGTACGATTAAAACAGGGCGAGGCGAGCAGTACTTC. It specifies CASSTIKTGRGEQYF.

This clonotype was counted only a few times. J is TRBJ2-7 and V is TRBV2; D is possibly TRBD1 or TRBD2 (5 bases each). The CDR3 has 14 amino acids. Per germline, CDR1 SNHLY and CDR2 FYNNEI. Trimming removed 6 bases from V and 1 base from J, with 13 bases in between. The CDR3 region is CASRGDGGSYEQYF. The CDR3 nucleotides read TGTGCCAGCAGGGGGGACGGAGGATCCTACGAGCAGTACTTC.

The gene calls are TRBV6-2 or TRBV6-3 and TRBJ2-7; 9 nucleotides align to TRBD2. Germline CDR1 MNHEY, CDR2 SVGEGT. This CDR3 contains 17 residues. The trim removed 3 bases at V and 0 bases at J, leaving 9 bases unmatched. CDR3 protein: CASSYGGRAILSYEQYF. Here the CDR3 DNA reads TGTGCCAGCAGTTATGGCGGGAGGGCCATCCTCTCCTACGAGCAGTACTTC.

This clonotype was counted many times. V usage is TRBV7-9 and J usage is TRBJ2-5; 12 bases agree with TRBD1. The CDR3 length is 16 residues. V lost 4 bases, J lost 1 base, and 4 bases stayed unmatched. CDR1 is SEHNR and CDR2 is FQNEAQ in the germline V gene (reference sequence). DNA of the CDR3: TGTGCCAGCAGCTCCGGGACAGGGGGCCCCCAAGAGACCCAGTACTTC. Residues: CASSSGTGGPQETQYF.